This T cell receptor (beta chain) came from a study of cytomegalovirus exposure and HLA in healthy donors. The data were produced by immunoSEQ multiplex PCR, yet TCRdb's version contains in-frame clones alone and is incomplete. The sample holds about 95,000 clones, roughly 85% seen once. Overall study findings and caveats: The study put some 150 TCR beta chains on its list as cytomegalovirus-associated.

With respect to this clone: Its antigen is still unknown.

The germline gives CDR1 MDHEN, CDR2 SYDVKM. After removal of 6 bases from V and 5 bases from J, the junction contained 4 bases not matched to a gene. CDR3 size: 12 residues. The rearrangement uses TRBV28 and TRBJ2-7; 7 bases line up with TRBD1. This sequence was found in a man aged 18 to 30 in good health and CMV-seropositive. The sample consisted of PBMCs. The CDR3 reads CASRRQGDEQYF. The DNA of the CDR3 is TGTGCCAGCAGGCGACAGGGTGACGAGCAGTACTTC.